These 3 T cell receptor beta chains came from one sample sequenced in a study of cytomegalovirus exposure and HLA in healthy donors. Vbeta (60) and Jbeta (13) primers were used in the PCR. Sequencing was performed with immunoSEQ multiplex PCR; in TCRdb, only in-frame clones are kept and a portion is missing. In all, the sample yields approximately 92,000 clones. Sequences were obtained from PBMCs. The origin of the receptors is a woman aged 30 to 39 in good health and CMV-seronegative.

The rearrangement uses TRBV9 and TRBJ1-6, with TRBD1 as a possible D gene (5 bases). V gave up 4 bases and J gave up 8 bases, with 10 bases separating them. This CDR3 comprises 13 residues. CDR1 and CDR2 from the germline V gene are SGDLS and YYNGEE. The CDR3 nucleotides read TGTGCCAGCAGCTTGATGACAGATTCACCCCTCCACTTT. Its protein is CASSLMTDSPLHF.

CDR3 protein: CASSFLTGRDTEAFF. Written as DNA, the CDR3 is TGTGCCAGTAGTTTCCTGACAGGGAGAGACACTGAAGCTTTCTTT. This chain connects TRBV19 to TRBJ1-1, with 7 positions matching TRBD1. The CDR3 has 15 residues. Unmatched junction bases numbered 9, after V lost 5 bases and J lost 3 bases. In germline, CDR1 is LNHDA, CDR2 SQIVND (reference sequence).

V gene TRBV19 combines with J gene TRBJ1-5; 7 bases align to TRBD1. The CDR3 has 15 amino acids. CDR1 and CDR2 from the germline V gene are LNHDA and SQIVND (reference sequence). V lost 2 bases to trimming and J lost 2 bases; unmatched junction nucleotides: 3. The CDR3 nucleotides are TGTGCCAGTAGTATAATAGGGGGCGGCAATCAGCCCCAGCATTTT. Encoded protein: CASSIIGGGNQPQHF.